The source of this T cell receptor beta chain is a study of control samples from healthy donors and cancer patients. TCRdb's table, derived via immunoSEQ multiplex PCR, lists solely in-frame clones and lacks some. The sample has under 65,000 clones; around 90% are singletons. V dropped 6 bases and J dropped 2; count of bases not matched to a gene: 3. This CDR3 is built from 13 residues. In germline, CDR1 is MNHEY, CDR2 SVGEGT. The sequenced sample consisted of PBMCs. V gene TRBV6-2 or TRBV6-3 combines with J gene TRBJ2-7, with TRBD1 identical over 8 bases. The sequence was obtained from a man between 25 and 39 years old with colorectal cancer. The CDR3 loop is CASSGQGPYEQYF. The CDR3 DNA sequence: TGTGCCAGCAGCGGACAGGGTCCCTACGAGCAGTACTTC.